This TCR beta chain was sequenced in a study of human T cells and chemical hapten exposure. For the library, individual cDNA molecules each received unique molecular identifiers. One entry per CDR3 protein results from TCRdb running MiXCR on the RACE reads. The sample includes fewer than 150,000 distinct CDR3 sequences, around 11% of them seen just once. This clonotype was picked up a small number of times. Time point here: patch test 2, 6 weeks after DPC sensitization. Documented treatment: therapeutic diphenylcyclopropenone sensitization with weekly scalp DPC. Patch tests were applied only after blood draws. From whole blood left unfractionated, total RNA was extracted. The TCR originated in a woman in her forties or fifties with alopecia areata. Some clones in this sample may be carry-over from other donors' samples. The sequenced sample was whole blood, obtained in connection with sensitization to the hapten diphenylcyclopropenone (DPC).

This CDR3 reads CASSYGGLAGGQTYNEQFF. DNA of the CDR3: TGTGCCAGCAGTTACGGGGGACTAGCGGGAGGGCAGACCTACAATGAGCAGTTCTTC. The chain joins TRBV6-5 to TRBJ2-1; TRBD2 matches at 16 bases. Unmatched junction bases numbered 6, after V lost 2 bases and J lost 2 bases. Germline CDR1 reads MNHEY; CDR2 reads SVGAGI. The CDR3 has 19 residues.